This entry features one T cell receptor (beta chain) sequence. What it recognizes is unknown. These data originate in a study of shared clonotypes between healthy human individuals. Notes on the study in general: It was observed that roughly 5.1% of naive CD4 clonotypes were shared across several donors.

TCRdb's table, derived via immunoSEQ multiplex PCR, lists solely in-frame clones and lacks some. The sample records over 2 million clones, about nine tenths being singletons. CD4+ cell separation produced CD45RA+ naive and CD45RA-negative memory subsets. This CDR3 is 15 amino acids long. V trimming: 2 bases; J trimming: 4 bases; junction bases outside the gene matches: 7. Per germline, CDR1 MNHEY and CDR2 SVGAGI. The chain employs TRBV6-5 and TRBJ2-7, with TRBD1 identical over 8 bases. The receptor was isolated from a man between 18 and 29 years old in good health. Some clones in this sample may be carry-over from other donors' samples. Sequenced sample: naive CD4+ T cells from PBMCs. The subset is: CD45RA+ positively selected. CDR3 residues: CASSYARGQGYEQYF. For the CDR3, the DNA is TGTGCCAGCAGTTACGCCAGGGGGCAGGGTTACGAGCAGTACTTC.